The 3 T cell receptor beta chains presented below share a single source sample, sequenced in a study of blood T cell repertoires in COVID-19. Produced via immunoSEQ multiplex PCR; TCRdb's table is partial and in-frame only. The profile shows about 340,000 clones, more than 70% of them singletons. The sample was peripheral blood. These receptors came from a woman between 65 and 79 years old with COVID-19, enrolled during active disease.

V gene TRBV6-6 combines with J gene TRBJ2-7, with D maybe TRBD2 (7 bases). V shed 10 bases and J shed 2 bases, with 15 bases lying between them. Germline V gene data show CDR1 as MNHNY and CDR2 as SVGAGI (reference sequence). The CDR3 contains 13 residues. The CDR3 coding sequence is TGTGCCACCGGGGAGGGGGTCACCTACGAGCAGTACTTC. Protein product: CATGEGVTYEQYF.

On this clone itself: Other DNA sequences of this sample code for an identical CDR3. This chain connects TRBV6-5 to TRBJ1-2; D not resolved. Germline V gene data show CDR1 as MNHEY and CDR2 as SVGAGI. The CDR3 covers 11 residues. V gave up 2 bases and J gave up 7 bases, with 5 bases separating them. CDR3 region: CASSYEGGYTF. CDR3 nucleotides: TGTGCCAGCAGTTACGAGGGTGGCTACACCTTC.

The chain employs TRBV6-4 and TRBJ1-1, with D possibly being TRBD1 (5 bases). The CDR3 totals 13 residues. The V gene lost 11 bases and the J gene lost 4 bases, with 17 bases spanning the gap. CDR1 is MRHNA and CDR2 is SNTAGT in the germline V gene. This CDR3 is CASRAGMGTEAFF. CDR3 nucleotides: TGTGCCTCCAGGGCAGGGATGGGCACTGAAGCTTTCTTT.